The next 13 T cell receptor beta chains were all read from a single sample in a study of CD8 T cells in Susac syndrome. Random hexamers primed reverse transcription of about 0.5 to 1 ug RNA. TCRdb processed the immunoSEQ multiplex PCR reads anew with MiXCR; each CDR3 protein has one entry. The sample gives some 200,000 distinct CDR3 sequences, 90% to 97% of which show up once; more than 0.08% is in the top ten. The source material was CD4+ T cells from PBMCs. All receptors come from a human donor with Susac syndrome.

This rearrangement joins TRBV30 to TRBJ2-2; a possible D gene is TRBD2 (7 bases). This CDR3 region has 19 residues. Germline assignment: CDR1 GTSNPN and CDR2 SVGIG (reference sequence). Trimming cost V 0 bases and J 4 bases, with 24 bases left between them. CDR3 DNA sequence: TGTGCCTGGAGTGTCAGCGTCGTGAGGGGGGGCCGTCGCACCGGGGAGCTGTTTTTT. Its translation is CAWSVSVVRGGRRTGELFF. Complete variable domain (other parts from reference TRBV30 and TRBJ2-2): SQTIHQWPATLVQPVGSPLSLECTVEGTSNPNLYWYRQAAGRGLQLLFYSVGIGQISSEVPQNLSASRPQDRQFILSSKKLLLSDSGFYLCAWSVSVVRGGRRTGELFFGEGSRLTVL.

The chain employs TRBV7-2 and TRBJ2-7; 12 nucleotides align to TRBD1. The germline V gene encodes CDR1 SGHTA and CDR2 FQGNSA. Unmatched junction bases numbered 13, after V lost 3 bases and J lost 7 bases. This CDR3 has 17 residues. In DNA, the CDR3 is TGTGCCAGCAGCTTTCCGGGACAGGGGGCTCCATGGGGGGAGCAGTACTTC. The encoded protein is CASSFPGQGAPWGEQYF.

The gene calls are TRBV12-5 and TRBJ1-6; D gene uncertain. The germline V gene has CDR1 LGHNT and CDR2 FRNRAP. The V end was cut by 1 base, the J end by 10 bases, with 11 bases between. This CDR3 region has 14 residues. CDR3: CASGLASFYSPLHF. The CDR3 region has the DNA TGTGCTAGTGGTTTGGCCTCCTTTTACTCACCCCTCCACTTT.

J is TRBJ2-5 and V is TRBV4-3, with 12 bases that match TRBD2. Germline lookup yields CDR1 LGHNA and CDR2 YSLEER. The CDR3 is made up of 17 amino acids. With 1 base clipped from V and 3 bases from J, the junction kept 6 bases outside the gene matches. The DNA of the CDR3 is TGCGCCAGCAGCCAAGCCTATAGGACTAGCGGGGAAGAGACCCAGTACTTC. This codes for CASSQAYRTSGEETQYF.

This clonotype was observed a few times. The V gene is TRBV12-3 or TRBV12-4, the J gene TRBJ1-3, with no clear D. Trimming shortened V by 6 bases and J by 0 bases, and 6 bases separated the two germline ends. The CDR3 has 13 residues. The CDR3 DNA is TGTGCCAGCAGACAGAGCTCTGGAAACACCATATATTTT. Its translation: CASRQSSGNTIYF.

The CDR3 bases are TGTGCCAGCAGCGGACCGAGCTCCTACAATGAGCAGTTCTTC. It yields the protein CASSGPSSYNEQFF. This chain connects TRBV7-2 to TRBJ2-1; D gene ambiguous. This CDR3 spans 14 amino acids. Trimming pared 5 bases from V and 0 bases from J, leaving 8 bases between. Germline V gene sequence: CDR1 SGHTA, CDR2 FQGNSA.

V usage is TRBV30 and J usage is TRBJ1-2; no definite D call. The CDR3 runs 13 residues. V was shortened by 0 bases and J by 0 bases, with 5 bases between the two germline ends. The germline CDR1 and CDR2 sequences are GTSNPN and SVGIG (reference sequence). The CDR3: CAWSVGPNYGYTF. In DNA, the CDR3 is TGTGCCTGGAGTGTAGGGCCTAACTATGGCTACACCTTC.

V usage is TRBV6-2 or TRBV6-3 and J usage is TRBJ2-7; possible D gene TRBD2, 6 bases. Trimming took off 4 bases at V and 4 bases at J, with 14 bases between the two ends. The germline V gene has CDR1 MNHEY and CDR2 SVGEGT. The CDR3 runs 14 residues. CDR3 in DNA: TGTGCCAGCAGTTCCGCCCGGGGACTGTACGAGCAGTACTTC. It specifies CASSSARGLYEQYF.

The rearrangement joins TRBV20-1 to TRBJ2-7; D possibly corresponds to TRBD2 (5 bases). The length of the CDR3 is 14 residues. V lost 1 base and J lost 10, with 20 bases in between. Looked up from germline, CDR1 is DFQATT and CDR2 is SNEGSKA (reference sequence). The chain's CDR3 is CSARVLTGIGEQYF. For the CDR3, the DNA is TGCAGTGCTAGAGTCCTTACGGGGATTGGGGAACAGTACTTC.

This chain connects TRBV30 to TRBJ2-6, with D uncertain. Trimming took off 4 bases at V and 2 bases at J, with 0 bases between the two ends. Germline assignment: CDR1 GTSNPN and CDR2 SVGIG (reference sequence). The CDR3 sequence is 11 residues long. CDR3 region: CAWTGANVLTF. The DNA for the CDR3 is TGTGCCTGGACTGGGGCCAACGTCCTGACTTTC.

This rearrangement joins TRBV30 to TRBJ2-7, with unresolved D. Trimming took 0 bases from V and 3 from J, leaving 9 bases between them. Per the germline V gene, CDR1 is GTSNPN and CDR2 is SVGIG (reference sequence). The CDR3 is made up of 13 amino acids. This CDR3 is CAWSVRRDYEQYF. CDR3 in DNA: TGTGCCTGGAGTGTCCGCCGCGACTACGAGCAGTACTTC.

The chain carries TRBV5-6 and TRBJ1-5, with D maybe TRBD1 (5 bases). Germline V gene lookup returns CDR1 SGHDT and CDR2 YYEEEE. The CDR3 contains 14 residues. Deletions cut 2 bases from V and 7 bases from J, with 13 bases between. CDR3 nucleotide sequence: TGTGCCAGCAGCTTAGGCAGGGAGGGACAGCCCCAGCATTTT. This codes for CASSLGREGQPQHF.

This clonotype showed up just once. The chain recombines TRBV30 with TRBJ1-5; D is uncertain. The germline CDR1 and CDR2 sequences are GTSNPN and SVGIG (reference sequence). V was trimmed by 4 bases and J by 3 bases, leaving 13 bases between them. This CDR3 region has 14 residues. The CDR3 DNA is TGTGCCTGGAATTCAGTGCTCCACAATCAGCCCCAGCATTTT. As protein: CAWNSVLHNQPQHF.